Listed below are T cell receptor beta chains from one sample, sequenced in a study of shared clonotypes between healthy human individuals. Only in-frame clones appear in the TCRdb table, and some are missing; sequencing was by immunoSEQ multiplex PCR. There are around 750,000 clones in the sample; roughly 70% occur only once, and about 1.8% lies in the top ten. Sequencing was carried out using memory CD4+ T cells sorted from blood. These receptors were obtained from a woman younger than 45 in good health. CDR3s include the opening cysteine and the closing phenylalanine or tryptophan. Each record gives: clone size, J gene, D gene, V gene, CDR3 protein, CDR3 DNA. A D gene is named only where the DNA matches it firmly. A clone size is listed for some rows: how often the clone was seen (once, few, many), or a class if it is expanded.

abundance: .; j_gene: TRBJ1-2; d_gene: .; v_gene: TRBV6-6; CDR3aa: CASRTGQDGYTF; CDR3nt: TGTGCCAGCAGAACGGGGCAGGATGGCTACACCTTC
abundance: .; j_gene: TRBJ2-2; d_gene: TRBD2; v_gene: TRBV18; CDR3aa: CASSPNKREVSTGELFF; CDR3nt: TGTGCCAGCTCGCCGAATAAGCGGGAGGTGTCTACCGGGGAGCTGTTTTTT
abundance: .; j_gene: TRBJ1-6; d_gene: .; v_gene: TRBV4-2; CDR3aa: CASSQPDPGDSPLHF; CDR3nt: TGTGCCAGCAGCCAACCTGACCCGGGGGATTCACCCCTCCACTTT
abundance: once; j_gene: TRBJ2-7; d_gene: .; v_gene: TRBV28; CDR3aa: CASSLSGTIVNEQYF; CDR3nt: TGTGCCAGCAGTTTATCCGGGACGATCGTCAACGAGCAGTACTTC
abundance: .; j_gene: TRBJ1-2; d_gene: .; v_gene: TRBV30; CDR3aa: CAWSVTLPAVGYTF; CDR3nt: TGTGCCTGGAGTGTTACCCTTCCGGCGGTCGGCTACACCTTC
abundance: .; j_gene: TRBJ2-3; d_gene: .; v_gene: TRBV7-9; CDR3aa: CASSLGAGPRQEEYF; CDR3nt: TGTGCCAGCAGCTTAGGGGCGGGACCGCGGCAGGAGGAGTATTTT
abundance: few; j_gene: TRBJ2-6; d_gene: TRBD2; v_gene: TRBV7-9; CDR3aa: CASSSGTSFTTGANVLTF; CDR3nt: TGTGCCAGCAGCTCCGGGACTAGCTTCACGACTGGGGCCAACGTCCTGACTTTC
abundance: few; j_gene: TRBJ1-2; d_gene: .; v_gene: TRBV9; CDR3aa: CASSGARLAGYGYTF; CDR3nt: TGTGCCAGCAGCGGGGCCAGACTTGCTGGCTATGGCTACACCTTC
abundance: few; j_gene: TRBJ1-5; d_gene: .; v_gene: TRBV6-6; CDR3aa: CASNGGLGQPQHF; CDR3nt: TGTGCCAGCAACGGGGGGCTAGGACAGCCCCAGCATTTT
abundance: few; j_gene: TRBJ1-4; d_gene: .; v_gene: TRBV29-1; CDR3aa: CSVELGSSNEKLFF; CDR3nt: TGCAGCGTTGAACTGGGCAGTTCTAATGAAAAACTGTTTTTT
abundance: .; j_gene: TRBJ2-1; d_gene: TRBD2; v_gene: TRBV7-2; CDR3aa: CASSLGGGRYNEQFF; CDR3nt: TGTGCCAGCAGCTTAGGGGGCGGGAGGTACAATGAGCAGTTCTTC
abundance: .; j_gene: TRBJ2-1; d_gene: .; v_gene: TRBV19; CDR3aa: CASSDGGLGHEQFF; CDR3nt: TGTGCCAGTAGCGATGGGGGTCTCGGCCATGAGCAGTTCTTC
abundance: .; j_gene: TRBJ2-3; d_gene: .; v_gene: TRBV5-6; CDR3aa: CASSLELASTDTQYF; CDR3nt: TGTGCCAGCAGCTTGGAACTAGCTAGCACAGATACGCAGTATTTT
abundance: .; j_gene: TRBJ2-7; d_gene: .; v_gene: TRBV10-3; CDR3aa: CASASPATEQYF; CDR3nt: TGTGCCAGCGCTTCCCCGGCCACCGAGCAGTACTTC
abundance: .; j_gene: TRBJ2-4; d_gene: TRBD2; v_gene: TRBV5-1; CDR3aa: CASSSGTSGKGIQYF; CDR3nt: TGCGCCAGCAGCTCGGGGACTAGCGGGAAGGGCATTCAGTACTTC
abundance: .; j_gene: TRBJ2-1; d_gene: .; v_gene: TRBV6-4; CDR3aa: CASSDGGGGNEQFF; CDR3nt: TGTGCCAGCAGTGACGGAGGCGGCGGGAATGAGCAGTTCTTC
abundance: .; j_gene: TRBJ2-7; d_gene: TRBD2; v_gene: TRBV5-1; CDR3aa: CASSLTGTSSFYEQYF; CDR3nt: TGCGCCAGCAGCTTGACTGGGACTAGCAGTTTCTACGAGCAGTACTTC
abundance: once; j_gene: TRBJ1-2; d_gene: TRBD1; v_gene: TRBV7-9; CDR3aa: CASSRSGTEEGYTF; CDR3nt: TGTGCCAGCAGCAGATCCGGGACAGAGGAAGGCTACACCTTC
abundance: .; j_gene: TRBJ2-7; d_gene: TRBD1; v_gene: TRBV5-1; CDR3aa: CASSRGGLSSYEQYF; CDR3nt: TGCGCCAGCAGCCGAGGGGGCCTAAGCTCCTACGAGCAGTACTTC
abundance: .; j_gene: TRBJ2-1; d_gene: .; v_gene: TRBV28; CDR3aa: CASSLRGRGQSEQFF; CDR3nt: TGTGCCAGCAGTTTACGCGGCCGGGGACAAAGTGAGCAGTTCTTC